A selection of T cell receptor beta chains follows, all from one sample in a study of blood T cell repertoires in COVID-19. Clones were sequenced by immunoSEQ multiplex PCR, and TCRdb holds only the in-frame ones, with some missing. This sample yields just over 150,000 clones, of which 82% are seen a single time; around 7% belongs to the top ten. Sequencing was performed on peripheral blood. The receptors here all came from a woman in her forties with COVID-19, enrolled during active disease. The CDR3 runs from the conserved cysteine through the conserved F or W. Each record gives: V gene, D gene, J gene, clone size, CDR3 DNA, CDR3 protein. A D gene is named only where the DNA matches it firmly. A clone size is listed for some rows: how often the clone was seen (once, few, many), or a class if it is expanded.

TRBV5-1	-	TRBJ2-7	-	TGCGCCAGCAGCCGTCAGGGATCCTACGAGCAGTACTTC	CASSRQGSYEQYF
TRBV6-5	TRBD2	TRBJ2-5	-	TGTGCCAGCAGTTACGGACTAGCGGGGGGGCAGTTGAACCAGTACTTC	CASSYGLAGGQLNQYF
TRBV28	TRBD1	TRBJ1-5	-	TGTGCCAGCAGTTTTTCGGGACAGGGTCGACAGCCCCAGCATTTT	CASSFSGQGRQPQHF
TRBV5-1	-	TRBJ2-7	-	TGCGCCAGCAGCTTGGACAGGAACTACGAGCAGTACTTC	CASSLDRNYEQYF
TRBV10-2	-	TRBJ1-5	-	TGCGCCAGCGGGAAACTTGAGGGAGGCGGTCAGCCCCAGCATTTT	CASGKLEGGGQPQHF
TRBV30	TRBD1	TRBJ1-2	-	TGTGCCTGGAGTTGGGACAGGGGGGCCTATGGCTACACCTTC	CAWSWDRGAYGYTF
TRBV6-2/TRBV6-3	-	TRBJ2-7	-	TGTGCCAGCAGTTACCAGGGGGGCGAGCAGTACTTC	CASSYQGGEQYF
TRBV6-4	TRBD2	TRBJ2-2	-	TGTGCCAGCAGTGAAGGCGGGGGGCGTAATGTCGGGGAGCTGTTTTTT	CASSEGGGRNVGELFF
TRBV19	-	TRBJ2-3	-	TGTGCCAGTAGCCGGCAAGGGTCCAGGGGCCCAGATACGCAGTATTTT	CASSRQGSRGPDTQYF
TRBV10-2	TRBD2	TRBJ2-4	once	TGCGCCAGCAGTGAATTAGCGGGTAAAAACATTCAGTACTTC	CASSELAGKNIQYF
TRBV4-2	TRBD2	TRBJ2-5	-	TGTGCCAGCAGCCGGACTAGCGGACAAGAGACCCAGTACTTC	CASSRTSGQETQYF
TRBV7-9	-	TRBJ1-4	-	TGTGCCAGCAGCTTAGAGACCGGGTCCTTCGGTAGTGAAAAACTGTTTTTT	CASSLETGSFGSEKLFF
TRBV19	TRBD2	TRBJ2-3	-	TGTGCCAGTAGGGGGACTAGCGGGAGACCCCGTTCCGGTGATACGCAGTATTTT	CASRGTSGRPRSGDTQYF
TRBV9	TRBD1	TRBJ1-2	few	TGTGCCAGCAGCGCCTCTGACCGGGACAGGGGGCGAGAGGGCTACACCTTC	CASSASDRDRGREGYTF
TRBV9	TRBD1	TRBJ1-2	-	TGTGCCAGCAGCGGACAGGGAAACTATGGCTACACCTTC	CASSGQGNYGYTF
TRBV2	-	TRBJ1-6	-	TGTGCCAGCACACTCCTAGGCGGGGAAACTTCACCCCTCCACTTT	CASTLLGGETSPLHF
TRBV19	-	TRBJ2-2	-	TGTGCCAGTATCTCTCCCGGGTCTCACACCGGGGAGCTGTTTTTT	CASISPGSHTGELFF
TRBV28	TRBD2	TRBJ2-7	-	TGTGCCAGCAGTTTTCCCCGAAGGGTAGCGGGATCCTACGAGCAGTACTTC	CASSFPRRVAGSYEQYF
TRBV24-1	TRBD1	TRBJ1-5	-	TGTGCCACCAGTGAGGGGCAGGGGGCCTCCCTTAATGAGCCCCAGCATTTT	CATSEGQGASLNEPQHF
TRBV4-2	-	TRBJ2-5	-	TGTGCCAGCAGCCCTCAGGTCACTAGCACCTACCAAGAGACCCAGTACTTC	CASSPQVTSTYQETQYF
TRBV6-5	-	TRBJ1-3	-	TGTGCCAGCTCAAGCCTCTCTGGAAACACCATATATTTT	CASSSLSGNTIYF
TRBV2	-	TRBJ2-1	-	TGTGCCAGCAGGCCCGGCGGCAGGGGTTCCTACAATGAGCAGTTCTTC	CASRPGGRGSYNEQFF
TRBV7-2	-	TRBJ1-1	-	TGTGCCAGCAGCTTAGGGTACTCGAACACTGAAGCTTTCTTT	CASSLGYSNTEAFF
TRBV11-3	TRBD1	TRBJ1-2	-	TGTGCCAGCAGCTTACGGACAGGGGCAGGTAACTATGGCTACACCTTC	CASSLRTGAGNYGYTF
TRBV3-1/TRBV3-2	TRBD2	TRBJ2-1	-	TGTGCCAGCAGCCAAGGGGGCGGGAGCAATGAGCAGTTCTTC	CASSQGGGSNEQFF
TRBV7-2	TRBD2	TRBJ2-2	-	TGTGCCAGCAGCTTTACTAGCGGGAGGACCGGGGAGCTGTTTTTT	CASSFTSGRTGELFF
TRBV30	TRBD2	TRBJ2-2	-	TGTGCCTGGAGGACAGCAGGACTAGCGGGAACCGGGGAGCTGTTTTTT	CAWRTAGLAGTGELFF
TRBV7-9	-	TRBJ1-1	-	TGTGCCAGCAGCATCCCCAGTCTGGGGAGGACTGAAGCTTTCTTT	CASSIPSLGRTEAFF
TRBV13	-	TRBJ2-2	-	TGTGCCAGCAGCGGACGGACACTGGGAGGAACCGGGGAGCTGTTTTTT	CASSGRTLGGTGELFF
TRBV30	-	TRBJ2-5	-	TGTGCCTGGAGCCCCGATGGCTGGGAGACCCAGTACTTC	CAWSPDGWETQYF
TRBV6-6	-	TRBJ1-5	-	TGTGCCAGCAGTTTAACGACGTCCAGGGCCCAGCATTTT	CASSLTTSRAQHF
TRBV6-2/TRBV6-3	TRBD2	TRBJ2-7	once	TGTGCCAGCAGTTACCCCCAGATGCTAGCGGGAGTATCGGGCGAGCAGTACTTC	CASSYPQMLAGVSGEQYF
TRBV27	TRBD2	TRBJ2-1	-	TGTGCCAGCAGTTTAACTAGCGGGGTTTACAATGAGCAGTTCTTC	CASSLTSGVYNEQFF
TRBV28	TRBD1	TRBJ1-5	-	TGTGCCAGCAGCATACAGGGGCTAGATCAGCCCCAGCATTTT	CASSIQGLDQPQHF
TRBV18	-	TRBJ1-4	few	TGTGCCAGCTCACCGGACAGCGCTAATGAAAAACTGTTTTTT	CASSPDSANEKLFF
TRBV7-9	-	TRBJ1-1	-	TGTGCCAGCAGCTTTCGCGATTTTAACACTGAAGCTTTCTTT	CASSFRDFNTEAFF
TRBV11-3	-	TRBJ2-1	-	TGTGCCAGCAGCTTAGATCTCAATGAGCAGTTCTTC	CASSLDLNEQFF
TRBV30	-	TRBJ1-6	-	TGTGCCTGGAGAATAACAGGGAATTCACCCCTCCACTTT	CAWRITGNSPLHF
TRBV10-3	-	TRBJ1-3	-	TGTGCCATTGGAGGTACTGGAAACACCATATATTTT	CAIGGTGNTIYF
TRBV4-2	-	TRBJ2-5	once	TGTGCCAGCAGCCAAGGAGCGGGCCTCCAAGAGACCCAGTACTTC	CASSQGAGLQETQYF
TRBV18	TRBD2	TRBJ2-1	-	TGTGCCAGCTCACCTTTAAGCGGGAGGGCCGATGAGCAGTTCTTC	CASSPLSGRADEQFF
TRBV5-5	-	TRBJ2-2	-	TGTGCCAGCAGCAAAGACGCACTGGGGGCGAACCTCGGGGAGCTGTTTTTT	CASSKDALGANLGELFF